This T cell receptor (beta chain) appears in the sequencing data of a study of identifying expanded T cells in peripheral blood. With regard to this clone: No antigen is known for it.

Here immunoSEQ multiplex PCR was the method, and the copy in TCRdb shows in-frame clones only, minus some. The table includes around 81,000 clones, about 88% detected once. Study results and caveats: Variance in clone template counts between roughly 2-week samples significantly increased with total template count across all healthy donors.

The TCR sequence derives from a person aged 18 to 75 in good health. Sequences were obtained from blood.

The CDR3: CASSIRNEKLFF. Here the CDR3 DNA reads TGTGCCAGTAGTATCCGCAATGAAAAACTGTTTTTT. The chain combines TRBV19 with TRBJ1-4, with D hard to call. The germline V gene has CDR1 LNHDA and CDR2 SQIVND (reference sequence). The CDR3 extends over 12 amino acids. V gave up 3 bases and J gave up 5 bases, with 4 bases separating them.